Below are 18 T cell receptor beta chains sequenced from a single sample in a study of T cells in Graves' hyperthyroidism and ophthalmopathy. What was amplified from RNA transcripts were TCR beta CDR3 regions. A first-round RT-PCR of the TCR CDR3 used the HTBI primer set. TCRdb re-called the multiplex PCR reads with MiXCR, one entry per CDR3 protein. The sample contains fewer than 200,000 distinct CDR3 sequences, around 15% of which appear only once. The sequencing sample was made of blood. The receptor source for this set is a woman in her forties or fifties with Graves' hyperthyroidism.

In its sample, this clonotype was seen many times. This sequence joins TRBV28 and TRBJ2-7; TRBD1 agrees at 7 bases. After removal of 5 bases from V and 3 bases from J, the junction contained 7 bases not matched to a gene. The length of the CDR3 is 14 residues. Germline V gives CDR1 MDHEN, CDR2 SYDVKM. The CDR3 loop is CASSTTGSRYEQYF. The CDR3, as DNA: TGTGCCAGCAGTACGACAGGGTCTCGCTACGAGCAGTACTTC.

In its sample, this clonotype was seen many times. The chain uses TRBV5-4 and TRBJ2-1, with a possible D match to TRBD2 (6 bases). From germline, CDR1 is SGHNT and CDR2 YYREEE (reference sequence). The CDR3 length is 15 residues. V gave up 4 bases and J gave up 9 bases, with 20 bases separating them. The CDR3 DNA reads as TGTGCCAGCAGCAGCTCGGTCCTCGGGGGTGGTGAGCAGTTCTTC. This codes for CASSSSVLGGGEQFF.

The sample holds many counts of this clonotype. This chain links TRBV6-1 with TRBJ2-7; 7 bases fit TRBD1. The CDR3 totals 15 residues. After removal of 6 bases from V and 4 bases from J, the junction contained 12 bases not matched to a gene. CDR1 and CDR2 (germline): MNHNS, SASEGT. The chain's CDR3 is CASSSLGTGAYEQYF. CDR3 in DNA: TGTGCCAGCAGCTCCCTCGGTACAGGGGCTTACGAGCAGTACTTC.

Remarks on this clonotype: Relative to the germline gene, one junction end is altered; a read error may explain this. V gene TRBV24-1 combines with J gene TRBJ2-3, with D possibly TRBD2 on 5 matching bases. Germline CDR1 is KGHDR and CDR2 is SFDVKD. The CDR3 is 14 amino acids. CDR3 sequence reads: CVTSGVRGADTQYF. In DNA, the CDR3 is TGTGTCACCAGTGGTGTTCGGGGAGCAGATACGCAGTATTTT.

This clonotype was detected ten times or more. This sequence joins TRBV11-2 and TRBJ2-7; TRBD2 matches 8 bases. V was pared by 3 bases and J by 3 bases, with 7 bases of the junction left unmatched. Per the germline V gene, CDR1 is SGHAT and CDR2 is FQNNGV. The CDR3 covers 15 residues. The CDR3 DNA is TGTGCCAGCAGCTTGGAGGGGACTAGTGGCTACGAGCAGTACTTC. Its protein product is CASSLEGTSGYEQYF.

This clonotype was seen repeatedly, ten times or more. The rearrangement uses TRBV6-2 or TRBV6-3 and TRBJ1-5; D ambiguous. In germline, CDR1 is MNHEY, CDR2 SVGEGT. V lost 4 bases and J 3 bases, leaving 7 bases between the germline ends. CDR3 length equals 13 residues. The CDR3 protein is CASSFRDNQPQHF. CDR3 bases: TGTGCCAGCAGTTTCCGGGACAATCAGCCCCAGCATTTT.

In this sample, this clonotype turned up many times. The chain uses TRBV10-3 and TRBJ2-7, with 11 bases identical to TRBD2. Losses at the gene ends were 10 bases for V and 0 bases for J; bases not matched to a gene: 5. The CDR3 has 14 amino acids. Germline CDR1 ENHRY, CDR2 SYGVKD. CDR3: CATSGLADSYEQYF. The CDR3 nucleotides are TGTGCCACCTCGGGACTAGCGGACTCCTACGAGCAGTACTTC.

Many counts were recorded for this clonotype. The gene calls are TRBV28 and TRBJ2-1; no firm D call. V lost 5 bases and J lost 5, with 13 bases in between. Germline CDR1 is MDHEN and CDR2 is SYDVKM. The CDR3 runs 14 residues. The CDR3 bases are TGTGCCAGCAGTCTTATATCTGCTCACAATGAGCAGTTCTTC. Translation gives CASSLISAHNEQFF.

This clonotype was picked up a small number of times. This clone may be a read error of a much larger clone one base away. The CDR3 carries no conserved terminal phenylalanine or tryptophan, so it likely arises from a read error. The V call is TRBV2, the J call TRBJ1-6, with TRBD1 matching over 7 bases. Germline CDR1 and CDR2: SNHLY and FYNNEI. The CDR3 runs to 14 residues. The CDR3 DNA is TGTGCTCGGCAGGGGGGGTTAGGAAATTCACCCCTCCACCTT. It is translated as CARQGGLGNSPLHL.

V gene TRBV7-9 combines with J gene TRBJ2-5; 7 bases agree with TRBD2. CDR1 and CDR2 from the germline V gene are SEHNR and FQNEAQ (reference sequence). Trimming took 4 bases from V and 3 from J; bases not matched to a gene: 8. The CDR3 length is 15 residues. Here the CDR3 reads CASSYPSGSEETQYF. The CDR3 nucleotides are TGTGCCAGCAGCTACCCTAGCGGATCTGAAGAGACCCAGTACTTC.

This clonotype was observed many times. J is TRBJ2-4 and V is TRBV3-1, with D perhaps matching TRBD2 (7 bases). Trimming removed 4 bases from V and 9 bases from J, with 25 bases in between. The CDR3 loop spans 17 amino acids. CDR1 is LGHDT, CDR2 YNNKEL, per germline (reference sequence). DNA of the CDR3: TGTGCCAGCAGCCGCTCGAGGGGGGGCCAGTCCGGCGGCATTCAGTACTTC. It is translated as CASSRSRGGQSGGIQYF.

This clonotype came up many times. The chain joins TRBV5-1 to TRBJ2-6, with D maybe TRBD1 (5 bases). The V gene's germline CDR1 is SGHRS and CDR2 YFSETQ. CDR3 size: 15 residues. Trimming removed 4 bases at V and 0 bases at J, with 8 bases between. The CDR3 nucleotides are TGCGCCAGCAGCGGACACGACTCTGGGGCCAACGTCCTGACTTTC. This sequence encodes CASSGHDSGANVLTF.

This clonotype was counted many times. The rearrangement uses TRBV6-5 and TRBJ2-3, with 13 bases that match TRBD2. V trimming: 0 bases; J trimming: 0 bases; junction bases outside the gene matches: 6. Germline-derived CDR1 and CDR2 are MNHEY and SVGAGI. This CDR3 region has 19 residues. The CDR3 sequence is CASSYSGTSGASSTDTQYF. As DNA, the CDR3 is TGTGCCAGCAGTTACTCGGGGACTAGCGGGGCTTCTAGCACAGATACGCAGTATTTT.

There are many counts of this clonotype. The chain is built from TRBV20-1 and TRBJ2-3; 8 nucleotides match TRBD1. The CDR3 runs to 13 residues. Germline V gene sequence: CDR1 DFQATT, CDR2 SNEGSKA (reference sequence). Trimming at V came to 6 bases and at J to 6 bases, leaving 8 bases not matched to a gene. The CDR3 here is CSAPHRGSDTQYF. The CDR3, as DNA: TGCAGTGCCCCTCACAGGGGGTCGGATACGCAGTATTTT.

The chain employs TRBV5-1 and TRBJ2-5, with 16 positions matching TRBD2. V was clipped by 4 bases and J by 2 bases; unmatched bases: 8. CDR3 length: 18 amino acids. Per the germline V gene, CDR1 is SGHRS and CDR2 is YFSETQ. The CDR3 DNA reads TGCGCCAGCAGCGAGGGACTAGCGGGGGGGCCGGGTCAAGAGACCCAGTACTTC. Protein sequence: CASSEGLAGGPGQETQYF. Full variable domain (missing parts from reference TRBV5-1 and TRBJ2-5): KAGVTQTPRYLIKTRGQQVTLSCSPISGHRSVSWYQQTPGQGLQFLFEYFSETQRNKGNFPGRFSGRQFSNSRSEMNVSTLELGDSALYLCASSEGLAGGPGQETQYFGPGTRLLVL.

The chain carries TRBV28 and TRBJ2-2; TRBD2 is a possible D gene (5 bases). CDR1 is MDHEN, CDR2 SYDVKM, per germline. V was pared by 3 bases and J by 4 bases, with 9 bases between. The CDR3 has 14 amino acids. The CDR3 loop reads CASSFSAGTGELFF. Written as DNA, the CDR3 is TGTGCCAGCAGTTTCTCTGCGGGCACCGGGGAGCTGTTTTTT. Drawing the rest from reference TRBV28 and TRBJ2-2, the complete variable domain is DVKVTQSSRYLVKRTGEKVFLECVQDMDHENMFWYRQDPGLGLRLIYFSYDVKMKEKGDIPEGYSVSREKKERFSLILESASTNQTSMYLCASSFSAGTGELFFGEGSRLTVL.

The chain recombines TRBV4-3 with TRBJ2-7; TRBD1 or TRBD2 may be the D gene (6 bases each). The CDR3 length is 16 residues. CDR1 is LGHNA and CDR2 is YSLEER in the germline V gene. The germline V and J ends were trimmed by 0 bases and 2 bases, with 14 bases remaining between them. In DNA form, the CDR3 reads TGCGCCAGCAGCCAAGATTGGAGGGGGGATACCTACGAGCAGTACTTC. Translated: CASSQDWRGDTYEQYF.

There are many counts of this clonotype. The V call is TRBV9, the J call TRBJ1-5; D is ambiguous. Germline-derived CDR1 and CDR2 are SGDLS and YYNGEE. V was trimmed by 3 bases and J by 0 bases, leaving 7 bases between them. The CDR3 consists of 14 residues. The CDR3 DNA reads as TGTGCCAGCAGCGCGGGCTATAGCAATCAGCCCCAGCATTTT. It is translated as CASSAGYSNQPQHF.